Listed below are T cell receptor beta chains from one sample, sequenced in a study of blood T cells in healthy people across ages. In TCRdb, the 5' RACE reads were re-called with MiXCR into one record per CDR3 protein. The data hold about 1,600,000 distinct CDR3 sequences, with around 39% observed a single time. The sequenced sample consisted of blood. The receptors shown here come from a woman younger than 30 in good health. CDR3s include the opening cysteine and the closing phenylalanine or tryptophan. Each record gives: V gene, D gene, CDR3 length, J gene, clone size, CDR3 DNA, CDR3 protein. D genes are given only for firm matches. Expanded clones get a size class; other rows say once, few or many, or leave the size out.

TRBV25-1	.	13	TRBJ2-5	.	TGTGCCAGCAGTGAAAAAGGGGGGGAGACCCAGTACTTC	CASSEKGGETQYF
TRBV7-2	.	16	TRBJ2-1	.	TGTGCCAGCAGCTTCCGACCCGGGACAACCCACAATGAGCAGTTCTTC	CASSFRPGTTHNEQFF
TRBV12-3/TRBV12-4	.	15	TRBJ2-3	few	TGTGCCAGCAGTTATGGAAGAGTGGGGGCAGATACGCAGTATTTT	CASSYGRVGADTQYF
TRBV7-3	TRBD1	15	TRBJ2-3	few	TGTGCCAGCAGCTTAGGAGGACAGGTCTGGGATACGCAGTATTTT	CASSLGGQVWDTQYF
TRBV30	TRBD1	15	TRBJ2-3	.	TGTGCCTGGAGCAGGGGACAGGGACACACAGATACGCAGTATTTT	CAWSRGQGHTDTQYF
TRBV12-3/TRBV12-4	.	15	TRBJ2-6	few	TGTGCCAGCAGTCTCCCCTCGGGGGGGGCCAACGTCCTGACTTTC	CASSLPSGGANVLTF
TRBV21-1	.	15	TRBJ1-4	.	TGTGCCAGCAGCGGCCCAGACACCCTGGACGAAAAACTGTTTTTT	CASSGPDTLDEKLFF
TRBV20-1	TRBD2	14	TRBJ2-7	.	TGCAGTGCTAGACGCGGGAGGATTGTCTACGAGCAGTACTTC	CSARRGRIVYEQYF
TRBV20-1	TRBD2	20	TRBJ2-7	.	TGCAGTGCTAGAGATCTAGGTTCCCCTAGCGGGAGGGTCCTTCACCACGAGCAGTACTTC	CSARDLGSPSGRVLHHEQYF
TRBV27	.	13	TRBJ2-7	few	TGTGCCAGCAGTTTACGGGAGAGGGACGAGCAGTACTTC	CASSLRERDEQYF
TRBV2	.	15	TRBJ1-5	.	TGTGCCAGCAGTGAAGAGAGGGAAGGCGATCAGCCCCAGCATTTT	CASSEEREGDQPQHF
TRBV14	.	15	TRBJ2-7	.	TGTGCCAGCAGCATGGGGAGCTTTGGGGACTACGAGCAGTACTTC	CASSMGSFGDYEQYF
TRBV11-2	.	11	TRBJ2-7	few	TGTGCCAGCAGCACCTTCTACGAGCAGTACTTC	CASSTFYEQYF
TRBV29-1	.	14	TRBJ2-3	few	TGCAGCGTCTCGACTAGTCCATTCCCAGATACGCAGTATTTT	CSVSTSPFPDTQYF
TRBV10-3	.	13	TRBJ1-1	.	TGTGCCATCAGTACCAGGGTTGACACTGAAGCTTTCTTT	CAISTRVDTEAFF
TRBV11-2	.	13	TRBJ2-7	.	TGTGCCAGCAGCCCCATGACAGTTTACGAGCAGTACTTC	CASSPMTVYEQYF
TRBV7-2	.	17	TRBJ1-5	.	TGTGCCAGCAGCTTAGAAGTCGCCAGGCCTAGCAATCAGCCCCAGCATTTT	CASSLEVARPSNQPQHF
TRBV5-1	.	13	TRBJ1-2	.	TGCGCCAGCAGCTTGGTCATCATGCAGGGCTACACCTTC	CASSLVIMQGYTF
TRBV20-1	.	13	TRBJ1-6	.	TGCAGTGCTAGATCCCCACTAGATTCACCCCTCCACTTT	CSARSPLDSPLHF
TRBV4-1	.	14	TRBJ2-3	.	TGCGCCAGCAGCCAAGATTATGGACCAGATACGCAGTATTTT	CASSQDYGPDTQYF
TRBV10-3	TRBD1	18	TRBJ2-2	few	TGTGCCATCAGCGATTCGGACAGGGGGAGGGTTCGCACCGGGGAGCTGTTTTTT	CAISDSDRGRVRTGELFF
TRBV27	.	13	TRBJ2-3	.	TGTGCCAGCAGTGTAAAAGTTCCGGATACGCAGTATTTT	CASSVKVPDTQYF
TRBV10-3	.	17	TRBJ2-1	.	TGTGCCATCAGTGATCCCGGGGGGGGGACAGGGTTGAATGAGCAGTTCTTC	CAISDPGGGTGLNEQFF
TRBV6-5	.	16	TRBJ1-6	.	TGTGCCAGCAGACCTGATCACAGGGACTCCGGGTCACCCCTCCACTTT	CASRPDHRDSGSPLHF
TRBV29-1	TRBD1	14	TRBJ1-1	.	TGCAGCGTTGAAGCGGACAGGGGGGGCACTGAAGCTTTCTTT	CSVEADRGGTEAFF
TRBV20-1	.	14	TRBJ2-7	few	TGCAGTGCTAAGGGCAGCCCTAGCTCCTACGAGCAGTACTTC	CSAKGSPSSYEQYF
TRBV2	.	16	TRBJ2-3	once	TGTGCCAGCTTTATCCTCGGAAGGGGAGGAACAGATACGCAGTATTTT	CASFILGRGGTDTQYF
TRBV9	.	15	TRBJ1-5	few	TGTGCCAGCAGCGAGGGAGACAATCCCTATCAGCCCCAGCATTTT	CASSEGDNPYQPQHF